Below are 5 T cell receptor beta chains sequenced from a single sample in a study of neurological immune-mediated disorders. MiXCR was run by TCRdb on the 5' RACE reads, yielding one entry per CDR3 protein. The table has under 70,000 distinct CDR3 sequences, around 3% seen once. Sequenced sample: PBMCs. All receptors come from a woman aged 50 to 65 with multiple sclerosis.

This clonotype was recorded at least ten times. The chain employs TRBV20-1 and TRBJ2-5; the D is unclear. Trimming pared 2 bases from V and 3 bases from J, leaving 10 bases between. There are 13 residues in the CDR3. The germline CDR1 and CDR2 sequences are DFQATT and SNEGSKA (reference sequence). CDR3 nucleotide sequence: TGCAGTGCTAGACGCCAAGCCGAAGAGACCCAGTACTTC. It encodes CSARRQAEETQYF.

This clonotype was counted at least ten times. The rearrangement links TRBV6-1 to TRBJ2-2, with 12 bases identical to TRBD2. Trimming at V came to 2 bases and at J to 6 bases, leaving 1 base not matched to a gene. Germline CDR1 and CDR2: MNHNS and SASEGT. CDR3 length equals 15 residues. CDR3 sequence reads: CASSELAGGPGELFF. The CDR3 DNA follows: TGTGCCAGCAGTGAACTAGCGGGAGGGCCCGGGGAGCTGTTTTTT.

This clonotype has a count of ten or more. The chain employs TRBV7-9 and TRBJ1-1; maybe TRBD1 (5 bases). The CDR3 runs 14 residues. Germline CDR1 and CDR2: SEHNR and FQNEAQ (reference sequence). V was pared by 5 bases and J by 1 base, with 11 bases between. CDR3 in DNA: TGTGCCAGCAGCCCTAGACAGACGAACACTGAAGCTTTCTTT. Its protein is CASSPRQTNTEAFF.

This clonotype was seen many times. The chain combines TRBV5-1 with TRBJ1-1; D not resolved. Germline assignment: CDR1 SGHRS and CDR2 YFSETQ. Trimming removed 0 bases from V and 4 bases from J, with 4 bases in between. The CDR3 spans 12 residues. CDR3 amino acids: CASSLGSTEAFF. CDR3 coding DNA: TGCGCCAGCAGCTTGGGAAGCACTGAAGCTTTCTTT.

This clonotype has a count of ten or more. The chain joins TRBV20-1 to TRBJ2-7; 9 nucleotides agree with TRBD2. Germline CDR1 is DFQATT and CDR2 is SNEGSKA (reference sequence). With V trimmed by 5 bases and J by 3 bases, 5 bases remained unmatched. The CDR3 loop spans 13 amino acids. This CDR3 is CSASSGTGYEQYF. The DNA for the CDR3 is TGCAGTGCTTCTAGCGGGACTGGCTACGAGCAGTACTTC.